The 22 T cell receptor beta chains below were found in one sample sequenced in a study of CD8 T cells in Susac syndrome. The RNA input was about 0.5 to 1 ug, and it was reverse transcribed with random hexamers. A single record per CDR3 protein comes from TCRdb applying MiXCR to the immunoSEQ multiplex PCR reads. The data show under 150,000 distinct CDR3 sequences, approximately 94% seen once. Sequenced material: CD4+ T cells from PBMCs. The source of these receptors is a human donor with multiple sclerosis.

J is TRBJ2-7 and V is TRBV29-1; D unresolved. The CDR3 has 11 amino acids. In germline, CDR1 is SQVTM, CDR2 ANQGSEA. V lost 6 bases and J 2 bases, leaving 8 bases between the germline ends. As DNA, the CDR3 is TGCAGCGTCCTGGGGACCTACGAGCAGTACTTC. It yields the protein CSVLGTYEQYF.

This chain uses TRBV11-2 with TRBJ2-1, with 8 bases identical to TRBD2. Germline CDR1 SGHAT, CDR2 FQNNGV. Losses at the gene ends were 6 bases for V and 0 bases for J; bases not matched to a gene: 4. CDR3 length equals 15 residues. CDR3 sequence: CASRSGGSSYNEQFF. The CDR3 DNA sequence: TGTGCCAGCAGGTCGGGAGGGAGCTCCTACAATGAGCAGTTCTTC.

CDR3 nucleotides: TGTGCCAGCAGCCCTCGAGCGGGAGGCCGCACAGATACGCAGTATTTT. Its protein is CASSPRAGGRTDTQYF. The chain carries TRBV3-1 and TRBJ2-3, with 9 bases identical to TRBD2. Germline V lookup: CDR1 LGHDT, CDR2 YNNKEL (reference sequence). After removal of 4 bases from V and 1 base from J, the junction contained 6 bases not matched to a gene. The CDR3 covers 16 residues.

The sample holds one count of this clonotype. This chain uses TRBV5-1 with TRBJ2-5; 10 bases agree with TRBD2. Trimming removed 4 bases from V and 2 bases from J; junction bases left unmatched: 11. CDR1 and CDR2 (germline): SGHRS, YFSETQ. CDR3 length equals 17 residues. CDR3 protein: CASSIGGLAGDQETQYF. The CDR3 DNA sequence: TGCGCCAGCAGCATCGGGGGGCTAGCGGGAGATCAAGAGACCCAGTACTTC.

This chain uses TRBV6-5 with TRBJ2-5; D is possibly TRBD1 (5 bases). The CDR3 spans 13 residues. Looked up from germline, CDR1 is MNHEY and CDR2 is SVGAGI. The V and J ends lost 4 bases and 5 bases respectively, with 11 bases between them. DNA of the CDR3: TGTGCCAGCAGTTTAGGGGTGGGGGAGACCCAGTACTTC. Amino acids: CASSLGVGETQYF.

The chain links TRBV30 to TRBJ2-1; the match to TRBD2 covers 10 bases. The CDR3 consists of 13 residues. CDR1 is GTSNPN, CDR2 SVGIG, per germline (reference sequence). V gave up 7 bases and J gave up 10 bases; unmatched junction bases: 10. CDR3 protein: CASNLAGAAEQFF. CDR3 coding DNA: TGTGCCTCAAACCTAGCGGGGGCCGCGGAGCAGTTCTTC.

This clonotype was seen a single time. The chain links TRBV5-1 to TRBJ2-3; tentative D call: TRBD2 (6 bases). CDR1 is SGHRS and CDR2 is YFSETQ in the germline V gene. CDR3 length: 14 amino acids. Trimming took off 2 bases at V and 4 bases at J, with 11 bases between the two ends. The CDR3 region is CASSLSGTSDTQYF. As DNA, the CDR3 is TGCGCCAGCAGCTTATCGGGGACTTCAGATACGCAGTATTTT. Supplemented by reference TRBV5-1 and TRBJ2-3, the full variable domain reads KAGVTQTPRYLIKTRGQQVTLSCSPISGHRSVSWYQQTPGQGLQFLFEYFSETQRNKGNFPGRFSGRQFSNSRSEMNVSTLELGDSALYLCASSLSGTSDTQYFGPGTRLTVL.

The chain links TRBV30 to TRBJ1-2; unclear D gene. This CDR3 contains 14 residues. CDR1 and CDR2 from the germline V gene are GTSNPN and SVGIG (reference sequence). V was cut by 2 bases and J by 1 base, with 11 bases left in between. DNA of the CDR3: TGTGCCTGGAGTCCCCTGGACCGTAACTATGGCTACACCTTC. This gives the protein CAWSPLDRNYGYTF.

The chain recombines TRBV5-4 with TRBJ2-6; TRBD1 matches 10 bases. Germline CDR1 and CDR2: SGHNT and YYREEE (reference sequence). The CDR3 has 19 residues. Trimming at V came to 6 bases and at J to 3 bases, leaving 15 bases not matched to a gene. DNA for the CDR3: TGTGCCAGCAACCACCCACCGGGACAGGGGATCGGTGGGGCCAACGTCCTGACTTTC. Residues: CASNHPPGQGIGGANVLTF.

This clonotype appeared once. V gene TRBV3-1 combines with J gene TRBJ2-7; the D is unclear. Germline CDR1 and CDR2: LGHDT and YNNKEL (reference sequence). V was cut by 4 bases and J by 0 bases, with 10 bases left in between. The length of the CDR3 is 14 residues. CDR3 sequence (DNA): TGTGCCAGCAGCCTCCAACAAAACTCCTACGAGCAGTACTTC. It codes for CASSLQQNSYEQYF.

The chain carries TRBV7-3 and TRBJ1-1, with D maybe TRBD1 (5 bases). V was pared by 4 bases and J by 1 base, with 13 bases between. CDR1 is SGHTA, CDR2 FQGTGA, per germline. This CDR3 has 15 residues. CDR3 nucleotide sequence: TGTGCCAGCAGCTCGGCAGGGACGACGAACACTGAAGCTTTCTTT. Its translation: CASSSAGTTNTEAFF.

The chain joins TRBV18 to TRBJ1-2; 8 bases agree with TRBD1. V was pared by 3 bases and J by 0 bases, with 3 bases of the junction left unmatched. This CDR3 has 15 amino acids. Germline V lookup: CDR1 KGHSH, CDR2 LQKENI. In DNA form, the CDR3 reads TGTGCCAGCTCACCGGGGACAGGTTCTAACTATGGCTACACCTTC. This translates into CASSPGTGSNYGYTF.

The chain couples TRBV18 to TRBJ2-7, with TRBD1 as a possible D gene (6 bases). From germline, CDR1 is KGHSH and CDR2 LQKENI. The CDR3 extends over 14 amino acids. The V end lost 3 bases, the J end lost 7 bases, and 16 bases lay between the germline ends. CDR3 sequence reads: CASSPPGRTEEQYF. The DNA of the CDR3 is TGTGCCAGCTCACCCCCGGGACGGACAGAGGAGCAGTACTTC. Combining the CDR3 with reference TRBV18 and TRBJ2-7 gives the whole variable domain NAGVMQNPRHLVRRRGQEARLRCSPMKGHSHVYWYRQLPEEGLKFMVYLQKENIIDESGMPKERFSAEFPKEGPSILRIQQVVRGDSAAYFCASSPPGRTEEQYFGPGTRLTVT.

A single count supports this clonotype. The V gene is TRBV7-2, the J gene TRBJ2-7; no firm D call. Trimming pared 5 bases from V and 4 bases from J, leaving 18 bases between. In germline, CDR1 is SGHTA, CDR2 FQGNSA. The CDR3 spans 15 residues. The CDR3, as DNA: TGTGCCAGCAGCCCGATCGGCGAAGTGGAATACGAGCAGTACTTC. Residues: CASSPIGEVEYEQYF.

The J gene is TRBJ2-5, the V gene TRBV5-4; D unclear. Germline V gives CDR1 SGHNT, CDR2 YYREEE (reference sequence). V dropped 4 bases and J dropped 2 bases, with 12 bases sitting between them. The CDR3 is made up of 14 amino acids. In DNA, the CDR3 is TGTGCCAGCAGCCCGATCGGAAGTCAAGAGACCCAGTACTTC. As protein: CASSPIGSQETQYF.

V is TRBV25-1 and J is TRBJ2-3; no firm D call. Trimming removed 4 bases at V and 1 base at J, with 9 bases between. CDR1 is MGHDK, CDR2 SYGVNS, per germline. The CDR3 has 14 amino acids. The CDR3 loop is CASSASDGTDTQYF. In nucleotides, the CDR3 is TGTGCCAGCAGTGCATCGGATGGCACAGATACGCAGTATTTT.

The chain employs TRBV5-1 and TRBJ2-7, with unresolved D. Germline lookup yields CDR1 SGHRS and CDR2 YFSETQ. V lost 0 bases and J 6 bases, leaving 7 bases between the germline ends. The CDR3 loop spans 12 amino acids. The CDR3 nucleotides are TGCGCCAGCAGCTTGGGAAATACCGAGCAGTACTTC. Translated: CASSLGNTEQYF.

The chain employs TRBV7-2 and TRBJ2-1; the match to TRBD1 covers 7 bases. Germline CDR1 SGHTA, CDR2 FQGNSA. V gave up 5 bases and J gave up 6 bases; unmatched junction bases: 7. The CDR3 consists of 14 residues. CDR3 coding DNA: TGTGCCAGCAGCCTGGGACAGCAGAGCAATGAGCAGTTCTTC. Encoded protein: CASSLGQQSNEQFF.

The CDR3 DNA reads TGTGCCAGCAGCTTAGCCGGGACAGGGTTTTGGGGGTCTGGGGCCAACGTCCTGACTTTC. Translation: CASSLAGTGFWGSGANVLTF. This chain connects TRBV7-2 to TRBJ2-6, with 9 bases that match TRBD1. The V gene's germline CDR1 is SGHTA and CDR2 FQGNSA. This CDR3 has 20 amino acids. With 0 bases clipped from V and 1 base from J, the junction kept 10 bases outside the gene matches.

The gene calls are TRBV7-3 and TRBJ2-6; D is unclear. The ends were cut back, 6 bases at V and 4 bases at J, with 13 bases in the middle. Per the germline V gene, CDR1 is SGHTA and CDR2 is FQGTGA. CDR3 length equals 15 residues. In nucleotides, the CDR3 is TGTGCCAGCAGTCCCTCCAGAGGCGGGGCCAACGTCCTGACTTTC. It specifies CASSPSRGGANVLTF.

The chain is built from TRBV7-9 and TRBJ2-7, with D possibly TRBD2 on 7 matching bases. Between the trimmed V and J ends, which lost 5 bases and 2 bases, there was a span of 16 bases. Per germline, CDR1 SEHNR and CDR2 FQNEAQ (reference sequence). CDR3 length: 15 residues. DNA for the CDR3: TGTGCCAGCAGCCGCGGGGGCCAGGGACCCTACGAGCAGTACTTC. Its protein product is CASSRGGQGPYEQYF.

This rearrangement joins TRBV12-3 or TRBV12-4 to TRBJ1-5, with a possible D match to TRBD1 (5 bases). This CDR3 is 15 amino acids long. Trimming removed 1 base at V and 3 bases at J, with 10 bases between. DNA of the CDR3: TGTGCCAGCAGTTTAGGGCAGGGTTTCAATCAGCCCCAGCATTTT. Protein sequence: CASSLGQGFNQPQHF.